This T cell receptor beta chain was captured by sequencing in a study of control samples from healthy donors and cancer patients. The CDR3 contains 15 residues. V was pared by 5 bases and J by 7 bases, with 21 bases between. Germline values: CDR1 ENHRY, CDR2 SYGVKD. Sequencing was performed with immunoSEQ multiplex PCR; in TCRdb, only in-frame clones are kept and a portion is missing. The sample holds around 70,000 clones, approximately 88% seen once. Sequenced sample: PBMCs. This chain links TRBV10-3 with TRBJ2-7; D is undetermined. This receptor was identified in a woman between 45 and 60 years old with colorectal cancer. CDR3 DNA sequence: TGTGCCATCAGTACTCCCTCCGATTCCTTAGGAGAGCAGTACGTC. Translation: CAISTPSDSLGEQYV.